The clone carrying this T cell receptor beta chain has more than one count but fewer than ten. Its antigen is as yet unknown. The authors made TCR beta libraries by quantitative 5'-RACE with molecular barcodes. One entry per CDR3 protein results from TCRdb running MiXCR on the 5' RACE reads. This sample carries approximately 140,000 distinct CDR3 sequences, 15% to 20% of them seen once, and the ten largest clones take roughly a third. This record belongs to a study of CD8 T cells in ankylosing spondylitis. Findings of the study overall: Past research had described some motif variants in reactive arthritis synovial fluid and blood. Clones linked to the disease showed a CD8+ phenotype. They occurred at relatively low frequencies in peripheral blood. In ankylosing spondylitis blood, a motif of roughly eight highly homologous TCR beta variants appeared characteristic. There was reportedly significant enrichment of clones that were disease-linked in matched ankylosing spondylitis synovial fluid.

This sequence originates from a male donor with ankylosing spondylitis. The sequencing sample was made of blood, either unsorted or a sorted T cell fraction (not recorded which).

For the CDR3, the DNA is TGTGCCAGCAGCAAGCATGGAGGGCCCTGGGAGCTGTTTTTT. This encodes CASSKHGGPWELFF. This sequence joins TRBV7-9 and TRBJ2-2; D is perhaps TRBD2 (6 bases). The V gene lost 5 bases and the J gene lost 9 bases, with 16 bases spanning the gap. The germline gives CDR1 SEHNR, CDR2 FQNEAQ (reference sequence). This CDR3 region has 14 residues.